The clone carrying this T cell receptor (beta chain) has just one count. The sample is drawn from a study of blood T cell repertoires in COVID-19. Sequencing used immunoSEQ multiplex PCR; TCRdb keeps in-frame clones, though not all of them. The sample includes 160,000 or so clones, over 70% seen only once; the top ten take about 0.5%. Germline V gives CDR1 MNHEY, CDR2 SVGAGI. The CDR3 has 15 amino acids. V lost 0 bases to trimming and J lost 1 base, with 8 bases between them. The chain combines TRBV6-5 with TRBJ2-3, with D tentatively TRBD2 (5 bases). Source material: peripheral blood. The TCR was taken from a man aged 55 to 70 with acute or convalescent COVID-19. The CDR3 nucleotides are TGTGCCAGCAGTTACTCCGGGGTTCGCACAGATACGCAGTATTTT. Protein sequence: CASSYSGVRTDTQYF.